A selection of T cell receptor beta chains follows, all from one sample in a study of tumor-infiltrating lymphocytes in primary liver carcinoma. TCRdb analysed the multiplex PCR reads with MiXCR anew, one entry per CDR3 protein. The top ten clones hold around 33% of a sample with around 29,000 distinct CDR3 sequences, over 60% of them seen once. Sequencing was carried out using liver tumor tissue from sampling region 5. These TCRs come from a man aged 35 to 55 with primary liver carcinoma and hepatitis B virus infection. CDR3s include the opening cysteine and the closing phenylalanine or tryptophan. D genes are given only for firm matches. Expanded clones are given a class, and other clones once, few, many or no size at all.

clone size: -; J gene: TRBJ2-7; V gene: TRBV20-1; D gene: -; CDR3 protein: CSARSFSEYEQYF; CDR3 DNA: TGCAGTGCTAGGTCGTTCAGCGAATACGAGCAGTACTTC
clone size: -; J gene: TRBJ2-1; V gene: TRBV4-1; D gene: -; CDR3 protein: CTSSLRPSTSYNEQFF; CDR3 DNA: TGCACCAGCAGCCTCCGACCCTCGACTTCCTACAATGAGCAGTTCTTC
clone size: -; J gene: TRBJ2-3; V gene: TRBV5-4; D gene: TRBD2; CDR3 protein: CASISRGSGSRGDTQYF; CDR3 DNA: TGTGCCAGCATCTCTCGGGGTAGCGGGAGCCGCGGAGATACGCAGTATTTT
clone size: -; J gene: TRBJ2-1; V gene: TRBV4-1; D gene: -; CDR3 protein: CASSRATAYEQFF; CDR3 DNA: TGTGCCAGCAGCCGAGCGACGGCCTACGAGCAGTTCTTC
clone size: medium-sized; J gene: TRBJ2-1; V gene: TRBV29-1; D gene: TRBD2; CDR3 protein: CSGRLAGASNEQFF; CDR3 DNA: TGCAGCGGCCGACTAGCGGGAGCTAGCAATGAGCAGTTCTTC
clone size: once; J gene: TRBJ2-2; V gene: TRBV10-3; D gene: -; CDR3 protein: CAISEYKAGPDAGELFF; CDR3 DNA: TGTGCCATCAGTGAGTACAAAGCCGGGCCAGACGCCGGGGAGCTGTTTTTT
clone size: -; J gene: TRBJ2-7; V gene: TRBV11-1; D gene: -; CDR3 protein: CASSSPYEQYF; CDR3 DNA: TGTGCCAGCAGCTCACCCTACGAGCAGTACTTC
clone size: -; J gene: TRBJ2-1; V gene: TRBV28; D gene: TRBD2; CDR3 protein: CVSSRAGGSSEQFF; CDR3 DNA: TGTGTCAGCTCTAGAGCGGGAGGGAGCAGTGAGCAGTTCTTC
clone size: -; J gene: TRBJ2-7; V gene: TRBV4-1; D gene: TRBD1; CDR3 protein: CACSLGQGAYEQYF; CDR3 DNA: TGCGCCTGCAGCCTCGGACAGGGAGCCTACGAGCAGTACTTC
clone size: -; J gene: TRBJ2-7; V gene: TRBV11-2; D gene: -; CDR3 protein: CASSLESKISGEQHF; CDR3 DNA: TGTGCCAGCAGCTTAGAGTCCAAGATCTCTGGCGAGCAGCACTTC
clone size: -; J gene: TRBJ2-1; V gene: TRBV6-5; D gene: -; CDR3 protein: CASSYSGGRTYNEHFF; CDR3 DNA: TGTGCCAGCAGTTACAGTGGCGGAAGAACTTACAATGAGCACTTCTTC
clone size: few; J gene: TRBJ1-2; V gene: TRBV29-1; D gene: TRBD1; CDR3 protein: CSLDGGQGAKDYGYIF; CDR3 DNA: TGCAGCCTTGATGGTGGACAGGGGGCGAAAGACTATGGCTACATCTTC
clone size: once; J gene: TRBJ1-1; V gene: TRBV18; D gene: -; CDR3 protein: CASSPLPGPEAFF; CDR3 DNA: TGTGCCAGCTCACCCTTACCAGGCCCTGAAGCTTTCTTT
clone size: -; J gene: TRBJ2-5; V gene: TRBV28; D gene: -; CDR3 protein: CAKSFFDRRGTQYF; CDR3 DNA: TGTGCCAAGAGTTTCTTTGACAGGCGCGGGACCCAGTACTTC
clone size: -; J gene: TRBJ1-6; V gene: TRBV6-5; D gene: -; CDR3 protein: CASSYWGAGTVGSPLRF; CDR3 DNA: -
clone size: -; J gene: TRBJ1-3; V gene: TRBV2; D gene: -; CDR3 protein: CASMEGEVNTIYF; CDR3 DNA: TGTGCCAGCATGGAGGGGGAGGTCAACACCATATATTTT
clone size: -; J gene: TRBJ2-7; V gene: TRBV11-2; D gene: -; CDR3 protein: CTSSFGGVSEQYF; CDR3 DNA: TGTACCAGCAGCTTCGGAGGGGTTAGCGAACAGTACTTC